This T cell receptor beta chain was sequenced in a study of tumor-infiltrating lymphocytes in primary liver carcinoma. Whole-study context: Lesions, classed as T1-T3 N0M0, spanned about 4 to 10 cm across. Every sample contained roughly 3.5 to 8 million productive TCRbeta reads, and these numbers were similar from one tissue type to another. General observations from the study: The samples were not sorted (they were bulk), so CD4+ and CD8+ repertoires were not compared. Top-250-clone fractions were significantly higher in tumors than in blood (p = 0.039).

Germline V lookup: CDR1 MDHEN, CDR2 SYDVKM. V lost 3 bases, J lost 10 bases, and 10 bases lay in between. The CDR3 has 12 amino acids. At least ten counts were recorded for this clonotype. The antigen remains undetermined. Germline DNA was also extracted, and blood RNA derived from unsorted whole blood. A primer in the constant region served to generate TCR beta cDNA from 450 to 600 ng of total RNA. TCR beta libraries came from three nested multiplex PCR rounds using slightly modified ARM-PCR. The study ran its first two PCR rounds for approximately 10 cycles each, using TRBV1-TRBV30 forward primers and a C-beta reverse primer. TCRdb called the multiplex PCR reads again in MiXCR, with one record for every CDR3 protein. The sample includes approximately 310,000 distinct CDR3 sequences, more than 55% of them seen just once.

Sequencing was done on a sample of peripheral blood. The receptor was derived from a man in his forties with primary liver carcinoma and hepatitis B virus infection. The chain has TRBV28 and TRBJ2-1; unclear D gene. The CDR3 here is CASSFYGREQFF. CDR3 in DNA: TGTGCCAGCAGTTTCTATGGCAGGGAGCAGTTCTTC. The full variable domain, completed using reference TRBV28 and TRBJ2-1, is DVKVTQSSRYLVKRTGEKVFLECVQDMDHENMFWYRQDPGLGLRLIYFSYDVKMKEKGDIPEGYSVSREKKERFSLILESASTNQTSMYLCASSFYGREQFFGPGTRLTVL.